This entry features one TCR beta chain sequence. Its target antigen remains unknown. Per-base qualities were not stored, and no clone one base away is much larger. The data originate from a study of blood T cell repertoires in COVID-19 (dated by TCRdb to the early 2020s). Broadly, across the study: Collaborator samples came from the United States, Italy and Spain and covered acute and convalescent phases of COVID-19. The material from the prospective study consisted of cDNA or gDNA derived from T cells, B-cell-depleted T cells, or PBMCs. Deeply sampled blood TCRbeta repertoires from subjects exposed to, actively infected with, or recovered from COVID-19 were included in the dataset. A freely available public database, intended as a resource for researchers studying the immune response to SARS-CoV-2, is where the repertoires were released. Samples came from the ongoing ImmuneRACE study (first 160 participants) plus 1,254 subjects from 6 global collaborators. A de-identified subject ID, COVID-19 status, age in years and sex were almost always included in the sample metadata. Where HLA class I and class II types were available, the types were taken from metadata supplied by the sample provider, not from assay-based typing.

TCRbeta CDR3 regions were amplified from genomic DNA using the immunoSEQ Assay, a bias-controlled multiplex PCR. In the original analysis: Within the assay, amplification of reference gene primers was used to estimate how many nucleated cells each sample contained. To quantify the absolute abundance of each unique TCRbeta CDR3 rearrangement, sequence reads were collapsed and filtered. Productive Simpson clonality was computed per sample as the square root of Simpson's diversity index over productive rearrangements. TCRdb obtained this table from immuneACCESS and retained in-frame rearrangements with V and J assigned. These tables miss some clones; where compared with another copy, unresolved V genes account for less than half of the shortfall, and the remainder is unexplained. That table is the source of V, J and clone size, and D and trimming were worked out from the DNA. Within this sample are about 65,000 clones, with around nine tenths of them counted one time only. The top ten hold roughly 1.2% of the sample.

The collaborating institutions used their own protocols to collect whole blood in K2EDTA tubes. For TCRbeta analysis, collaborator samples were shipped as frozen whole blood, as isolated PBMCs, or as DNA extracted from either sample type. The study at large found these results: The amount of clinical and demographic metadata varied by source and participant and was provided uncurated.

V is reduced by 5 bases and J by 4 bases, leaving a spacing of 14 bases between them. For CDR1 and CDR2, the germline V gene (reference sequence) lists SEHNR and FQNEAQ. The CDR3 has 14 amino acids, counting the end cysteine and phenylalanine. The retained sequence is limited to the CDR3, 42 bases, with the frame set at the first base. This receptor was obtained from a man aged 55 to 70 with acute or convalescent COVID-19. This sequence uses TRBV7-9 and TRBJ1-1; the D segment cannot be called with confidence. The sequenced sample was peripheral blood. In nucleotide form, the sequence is TGTGCCAGCAGCCCCGGAGCGCCGATCACTGAAGCTTTCTTT. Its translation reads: CASSPGAPITEAFF.